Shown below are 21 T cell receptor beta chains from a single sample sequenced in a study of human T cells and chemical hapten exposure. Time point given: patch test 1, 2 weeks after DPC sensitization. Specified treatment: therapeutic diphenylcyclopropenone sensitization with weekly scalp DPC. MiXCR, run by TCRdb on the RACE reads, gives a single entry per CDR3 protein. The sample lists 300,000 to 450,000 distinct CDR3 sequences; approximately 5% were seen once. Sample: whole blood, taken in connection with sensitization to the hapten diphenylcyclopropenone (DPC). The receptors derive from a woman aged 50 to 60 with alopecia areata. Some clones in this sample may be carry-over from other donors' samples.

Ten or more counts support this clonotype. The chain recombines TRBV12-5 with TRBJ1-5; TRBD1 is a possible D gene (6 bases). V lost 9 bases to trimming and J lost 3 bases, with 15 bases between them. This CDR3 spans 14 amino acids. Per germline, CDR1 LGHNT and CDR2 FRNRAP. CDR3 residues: CASELGAPNQPQHF. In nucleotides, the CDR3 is TGTGCTAGCGAACTGGGGGCCCCCAATCAGCCCCAGCATTTT.

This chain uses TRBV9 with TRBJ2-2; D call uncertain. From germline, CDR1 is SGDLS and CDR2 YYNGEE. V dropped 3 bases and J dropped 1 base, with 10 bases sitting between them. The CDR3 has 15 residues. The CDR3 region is CASSGPTENTGELFF. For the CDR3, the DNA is TGTGCCAGCAGCGGGCCGACGGAGAACACCGGGGAGCTGTTTTTT.

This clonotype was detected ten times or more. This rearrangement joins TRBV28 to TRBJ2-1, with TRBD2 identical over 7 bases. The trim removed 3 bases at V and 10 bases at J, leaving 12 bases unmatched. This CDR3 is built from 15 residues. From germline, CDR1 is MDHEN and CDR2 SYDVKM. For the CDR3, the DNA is TGTGCCAGCAGTTTTCCCAGCGGGGCTGCAGGGGAGCAGTTCTTC. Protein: CASSFPSGAAGEQFF. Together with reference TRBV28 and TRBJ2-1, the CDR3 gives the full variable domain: DVKVTQSSRYLVKRTGEKVFLECVQDMDHENMFWYRQDPGLGLRLIYFSYDVKMKEKGDIPEGYSVSREKKERFSLILESASTNQTSMYLCASSFPSGAAGEQFFGPGTRLTVL.

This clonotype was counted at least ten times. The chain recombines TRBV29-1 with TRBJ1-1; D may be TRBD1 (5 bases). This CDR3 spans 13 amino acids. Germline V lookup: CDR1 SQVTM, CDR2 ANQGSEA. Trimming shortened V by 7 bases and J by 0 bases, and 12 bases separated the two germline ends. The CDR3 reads CSDLTVMNTEAFF. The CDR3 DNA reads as TGCAGCGACCTGACAGTTATGAACACTGAAGCTTTCTTT.

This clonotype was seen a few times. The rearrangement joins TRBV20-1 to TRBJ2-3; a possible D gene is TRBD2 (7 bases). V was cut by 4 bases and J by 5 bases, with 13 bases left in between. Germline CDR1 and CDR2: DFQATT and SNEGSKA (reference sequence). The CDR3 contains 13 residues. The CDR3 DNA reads TGCAGTGCTAAGGCGGGGGCTCTAGATACGCAGTATTTT. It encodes CSAKAGALDTQYF.

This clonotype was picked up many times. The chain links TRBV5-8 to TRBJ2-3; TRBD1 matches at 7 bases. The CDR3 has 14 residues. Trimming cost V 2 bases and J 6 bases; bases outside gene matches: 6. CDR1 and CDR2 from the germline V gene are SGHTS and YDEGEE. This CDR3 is CASSLQGLMDTQYF. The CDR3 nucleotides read TGTGCCAGCAGCTTACAGGGGCTGATGGATACGCAGTATTTT.

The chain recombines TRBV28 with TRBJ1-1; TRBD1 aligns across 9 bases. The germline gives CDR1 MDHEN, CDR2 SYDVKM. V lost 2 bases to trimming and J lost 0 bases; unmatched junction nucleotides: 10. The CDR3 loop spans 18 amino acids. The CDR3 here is CASSLKRTGAPLNTEAFF. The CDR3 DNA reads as TGTGCCAGCAGTTTAAAGCGGACAGGGGCCCCGCTGAACACTGAAGCTTTCTTT.

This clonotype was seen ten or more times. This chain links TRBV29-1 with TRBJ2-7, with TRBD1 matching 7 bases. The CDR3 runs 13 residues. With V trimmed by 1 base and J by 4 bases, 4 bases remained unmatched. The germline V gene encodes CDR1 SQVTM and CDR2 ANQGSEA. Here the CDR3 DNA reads TGCAGCGTTGAAGGAGGGGGCAAGTACGAGCAGTACTTC. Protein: CSVEGGGKYEQYF.

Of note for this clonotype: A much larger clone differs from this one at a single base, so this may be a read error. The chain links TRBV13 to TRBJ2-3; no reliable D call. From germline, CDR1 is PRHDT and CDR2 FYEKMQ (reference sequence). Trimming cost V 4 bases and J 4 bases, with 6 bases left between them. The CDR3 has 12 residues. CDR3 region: CASSSQSDTQYF. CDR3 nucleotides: TGTGCCAGCAGCTCCCAGTCAGATACGCAGTATTTT.

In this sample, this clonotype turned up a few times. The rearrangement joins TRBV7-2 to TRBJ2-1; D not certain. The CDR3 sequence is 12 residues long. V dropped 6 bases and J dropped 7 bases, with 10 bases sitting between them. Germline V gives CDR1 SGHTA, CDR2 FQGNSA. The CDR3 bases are TGTGCCAGCAGTCCCACGCCGAATGAGCAGTTCTTC. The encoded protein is CASSPTPNEQFF.

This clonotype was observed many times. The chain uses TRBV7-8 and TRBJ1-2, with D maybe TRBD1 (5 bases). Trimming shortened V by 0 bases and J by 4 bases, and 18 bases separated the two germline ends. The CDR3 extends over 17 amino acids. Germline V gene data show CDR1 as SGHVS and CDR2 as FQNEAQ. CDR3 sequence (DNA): TGTGCCAGCAGCTTAGCCCAGGGACTCCCCAGGAGCTATGGCTACACCTTC. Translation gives CASSLAQGLPRSYGYTF.

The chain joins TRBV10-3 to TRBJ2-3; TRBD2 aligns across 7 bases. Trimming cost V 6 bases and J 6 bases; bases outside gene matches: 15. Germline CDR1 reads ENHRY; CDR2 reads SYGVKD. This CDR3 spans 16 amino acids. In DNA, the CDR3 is TGTGCCATCAGCCCCGGGACTACCCCTACCCGGGATACGCAGTATTTT. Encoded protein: CAISPGTTPTRDTQYF.

In nucleotides, the CDR3 is TGCGCCAGCAGCTTACAGGGGGCGCCGAACACTGAAGCTTTCTTT. As protein: CASSLQGAPNTEAFF. The chain is built from TRBV5-1 and TRBJ1-1, with TRBD1 matching 9 bases. The CDR3 contains 15 residues. The V gene's germline CDR1 is SGHRS and CDR2 YFSETQ. The junction had 3 bases not matched to a gene; V was cut back by 2 bases and J by 1 base.

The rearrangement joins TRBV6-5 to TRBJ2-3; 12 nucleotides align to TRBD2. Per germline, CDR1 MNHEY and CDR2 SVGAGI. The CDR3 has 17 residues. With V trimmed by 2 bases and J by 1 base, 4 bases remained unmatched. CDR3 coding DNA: TGTGCCAGCAGTTACGCGACTAGCGGGAGTGGCACAGATACGCAGTATTTT. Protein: CASSYATSGSGTDTQYF.

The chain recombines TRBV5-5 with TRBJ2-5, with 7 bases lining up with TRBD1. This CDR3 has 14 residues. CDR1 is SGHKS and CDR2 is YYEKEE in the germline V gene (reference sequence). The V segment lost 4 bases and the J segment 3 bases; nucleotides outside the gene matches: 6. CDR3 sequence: CASSRSGTEETQYF. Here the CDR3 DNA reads TGTGCCAGCAGCCGCTCCGGGACAGAAGAGACCCAGTACTTC.

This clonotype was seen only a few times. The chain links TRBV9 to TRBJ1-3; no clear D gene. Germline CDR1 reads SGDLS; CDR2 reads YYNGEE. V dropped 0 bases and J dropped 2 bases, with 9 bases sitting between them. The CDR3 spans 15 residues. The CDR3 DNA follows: TGTGCCAGCAGCGTAGAAAGTGAAGCTGGAAACACCATATATTTT. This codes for CASSVESEAGNTIYF. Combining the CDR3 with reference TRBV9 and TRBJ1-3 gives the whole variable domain DSGVTQTPKHLITATGQRVTLRCSPRSGDLSVYWYQQSLDQGLQFLIQYYNGEERAKGNILERFSAQQFPDLHSELNLSSLELGDSALYFCASSVESEAGNTIYFGEGSWLTVV.

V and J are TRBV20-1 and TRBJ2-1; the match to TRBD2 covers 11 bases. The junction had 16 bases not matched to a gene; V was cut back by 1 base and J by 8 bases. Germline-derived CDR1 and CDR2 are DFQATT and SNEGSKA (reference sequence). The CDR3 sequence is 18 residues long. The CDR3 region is CSARGPTSGIPTGHEQFF. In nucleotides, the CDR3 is TGCAGTGCTAGAGGCCCGACTAGCGGGATTCCTACAGGCCATGAGCAGTTCTTC.

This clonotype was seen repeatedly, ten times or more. The CDR3 sequence: CASGPTGPPWEQFF. CDR3 DNA: TGCGCCAGCGGACCGACTGGCCCACCGTGGGAGCAGTTCTTC. J is TRBJ2-1 and V is TRBV10-2; D is undetermined. CDR1 is WSHSY, CDR2 SAAADI, per germline. The CDR3 runs 14 residues. V lost 8 bases to trimming and J lost 10 bases, with 21 bases between them.

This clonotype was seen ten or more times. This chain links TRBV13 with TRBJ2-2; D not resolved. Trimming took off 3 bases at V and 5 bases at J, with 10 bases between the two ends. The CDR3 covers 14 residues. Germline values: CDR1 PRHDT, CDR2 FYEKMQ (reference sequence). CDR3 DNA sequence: TGTGCCAGCAGCTTGTCCCCAAGGACCGGGGAGCTGTTTTTT. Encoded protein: CASSLSPRTGELFF.

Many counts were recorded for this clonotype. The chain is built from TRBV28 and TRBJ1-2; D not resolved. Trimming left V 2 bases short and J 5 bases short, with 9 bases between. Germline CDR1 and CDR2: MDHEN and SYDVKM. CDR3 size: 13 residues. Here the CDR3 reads CASSLRRTYGYTF. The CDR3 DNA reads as TGTGCCAGCAGTTTAAGACGGACTTATGGCTACACCTTC.

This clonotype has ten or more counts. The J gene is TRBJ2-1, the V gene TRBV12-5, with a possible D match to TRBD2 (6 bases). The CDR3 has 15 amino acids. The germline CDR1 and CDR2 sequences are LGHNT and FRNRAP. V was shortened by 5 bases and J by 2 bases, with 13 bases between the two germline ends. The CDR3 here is CASGPVSGPYNEQFF. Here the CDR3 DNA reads TGTGCTAGTGGTCCAGTTAGCGGCCCCTACAATGAGCAGTTCTTC.